This entry concerns a single T cell receptor beta chain. The CDR3 has 15 residues. Germline assignment: CDR1 DFQATT and CDR2 SNEGSKA (reference sequence). Trimming shortened V by 6 bases and J by 4 bases, and 20 bases separated the two germline ends. This sample is drawn from a study of T cells in Graves' hyperthyroidism and ophthalmopathy. Study context: Peripheral blood samples were taken at initial diagnosis, prior to any treatment.

Amplification yielded TCR beta CDR3 regions, with RNA transcripts as the source. HTBI primers drove first-round RT-PCR of the TCR CDR3. TCRdb recomputed calls from the multiplex PCR reads with MiXCR, one row per CDR3 protein. The sample contains around 300,000 distinct CDR3 sequences, about 15% of which appear only once. Uncontrolled infection, other autoimmune disease, pregnancy or lactation disqualified patients from enrolment. Clinical symptoms, serum thyroxine and TRAb, thyroid ultrasound and orbital computed tomography together formed the diagnostic basis. The receptor's source is a woman aged 25 to 39 with Graves' hyperthyroidism. The chain combines TRBV20-1 with TRBJ2-3; D is uncertain. The source material was blood. As DNA, the CDR3 is TGCAGTGCCCCCCCAGCGTCGGAAGGCCCAGATACGCAGTATTTT. This sequence encodes CSAPPASEGPDTQYF.